This T cell receptor (beta chain) was recorded in a study of tumor-infiltrating lymphocytes in oesophageal squamous cell carcinoma. Each CDR3 protein is one row after TCRdb ran MiXCR on the PCR reads. The table lists roughly 20,000 distinct CDR3 sequences, 40% to 45% of them singletons. Trimming took off 2 bases at V and 3 bases at J, with 8 bases between the two ends. Germline V gene sequence: CDR1 SGHVS, CDR2 FNYEAQ. This CDR3 has 14 residues. The chain recombines TRBV7-6 with TRBJ2-4; D is tentatively TRBD1 or TRBD2 (5 bases each). This receptor was obtained from a male donor with esophageal squamous cell carcinoma. Source material: normal esophageal tissue next to the tumor. CDR3 loop: CASSLMGDKNIQYF. CDR3 nucleotides: TGTGCCAGCAGCTTAATGGGGGACAAAAACATTCAGTACTTC.